The subject of this entry is one TCR beta chain. The specificity of this receptor is unknown. No much larger clone is present one base from it, and per-base qualities are unavailable. Ficoll-Paque density gradient centrifugation was used to isolate PBMCs. These data belong to a study of T-cell memory formation after mild COVID-19 (dated by TCRdb to the early 2020s). Looking at the study overall: TCR sequence clusters from the two donors were largely donor specific. Longitudinal TCRalpha and TCRbeta repertoire sequencing tracked T-cell clones expanding and contracting after mild COVID-19 in two donors. The cohort comprised two young, previously healthy adult volunteers, one female and one male.

Results and caveats for the whole study, not just this receptor: The detection of some responding clones in pre-infection memory suggests that pre-existing cross-reactive memory T cells joined the SARS-CoV-2 response. Contracting CD4+ clones were found mainly in CM and EM memory subsets, while CD8+ clones were enriched in EMRA. Clones that contracted from day 15 to 85 showed balanced CD4/CD8 phenotypes, whereas a second wave of clones that expanded from day 15 to 37 leaned towards CD4+. The study covered only a couple of mild cases, and larger cohorts including severe cases with pre-infection samples were considered necessary. The second-wave clones that peaked on day 37 were not confirmed to be SARS-CoV-2 specific.

Sequencing took place on an Illumina NovaSeq 6000. TCRalpha and TCRbeta cDNA libraries were constructed by 5'RACE with constant-segment primers, with sample barcodes and unique molecular identifiers being introduced. RNA was extracted from every sample with Trizol reagent. The libraries were amplified in two PCR steps, and the second step added a second sample barcode and Illumina TruSeq adapters. Sequencing of libraries was performed on an Illumina NovaSeq with 2 x 150 bp paired-end reads. The authors' analysis ran thus. With migec v1.2.7, reads were demultiplexed and then collapsed into UMI-guided consensus sequences. Using mixcr v2.1.11, the UMI consensuses were aligned to TRA and TRB V and J templates and assembled into clonotypes. Expanded or contracted clonotypes were those called significant by both edgeR and NoisET, with noise models trained on biological replicates. For edgeR calls, the cutoffs were a false discovery rate-adjusted p below 0.01 and a log2 fold-change threshold of 1. As an exploratory analysis of dynamics, PCA with hierarchical clustering was applied to max-normalized trajectories of the 1000 most abundant clonotypes. Each responding clone was given a CD4 or CD8 phenotype based on the CD4+ and CD8+ repertoires, which had been sequenced separately. TCRdb itself trimmed the public reads at Q25 with fastp, ran MiXCR and retained productive beta chains. Rows with a matching CDR3 protein are joined into one entry that keeps the most common DNA and genes. These V and J calls originate from TCRdb's pipeline instead of the authors' own analysis. The sample table contains 450,000 or so distinct CDR3 sequences; only one count was recorded for approximately 25% of them. The ten largest clones represent under 15% of the sample.

Material for sequencing was PBMCs or a T cell subset sorted from them (not recorded which). This TCR was recovered from an adult woman who had mild COVID-19 (a few samples of this study predate the infection). The sample titles of this study are shuffled in the database, so cell type and time point are left out; the donor was told from shared clones.

CDR3 protein: CASSKSGRNYEQYF. The DNA sequence is TGTGCCAGCAGCAAGAGCGGGAGGAACTACGAGCAGTACTTC. The chain is encoded by TRBV7-2 joined to TRBJ2-7, with 9 middle bases fitting TRBD2. According to the germline V gene, CDR1 reads SGHTA and CDR2 reads FQGNSA. Compared with germline, V lacks 5 bases and J lacks 3 bases; bases without a gene match: 5. The CDR3 measures 14 amino acids from cysteine to phenylalanine. The sequence is cut down to CDR3 DNA, 42 bases in frame from base 1.